This passage covers 21 T cell receptor beta chains from one sample sequenced in a study of shared clonotypes between healthy human individuals. Some clones are missing from TCRdb's copy, which holds only in-frame ones; the method was immunoSEQ multiplex PCR. The table shows roughly 1.4 million clones, with approximately 98.5% occurring only once. Sequencing was carried out using naive CD4+ T cells sorted from blood. Subset indicated: CD45RA+ positively selected. The receptor set was obtained from a man between 25 and 39 years old in good health.

V and J are TRBV29-1 and TRBJ1-1; no clear D gene. V lost 4 bases and J lost 3, with 12 bases in between. The CDR3 is 13 amino acids. Germline lookup yields CDR1 SQVTM and CDR2 ANQGSEA. The CDR3 sequence: CSVVLESDTEAFF. As DNA, the CDR3 is TGCAGCGTTGTATTGGAGTCGGACACTGAAGCTTTCTTT.

The rearrangement uses TRBV5-1 and TRBJ2-2; 7 positions match TRBD1. This CDR3 contains 17 residues. V was clipped by 1 base and J by 0 bases; unmatched bases: 6. Germline V gene data show CDR1 as SGHRS and CDR2 as YFSETQ. The CDR3 sequence is CASSLLSGTANTGELFF. CDR3 in DNA: TGCGCCAGCAGCTTGCTTTCCGGGACAGCGAACACCGGGGAGCTGTTTTTT.

The chain uses TRBV14 and TRBJ2-7; 11 bases align to TRBD2. V dropped 2 bases and J dropped 5; count of bases not matched to a gene: 8. The CDR3 length is 16 residues. Per germline, CDR1 SGHDN and CDR2 FVKESK. The CDR3 DNA reads as TGTGCCAGCAGCCAAATTAGCGGGAGGGCCAGGCACGAGCAGTACTTC. Protein: CASSQISGRARHEQYF.

Details on this clone: Other DNA sequences of this sample code for an identical CDR3. V and J are TRBV7-2 and TRBJ1-5; D is uncertain. The V and J ends lost 3 bases and 1 base respectively, with 4 bases between them. The CDR3 extends over 13 amino acids. Germline values: CDR1 SGHTA, CDR2 FQGNSA. The CDR3 DNA is TGTGCCAGCAGCTTTCGGAGCAATCAGCCCCAGCATTTT. It codes for CASSFRSNQPQHF.

V usage is TRBV5-6 and J usage is TRBJ2-7; no firm D call. Germline-derived CDR1 and CDR2 are SGHDT and YYEEEE. V shed 6 bases and J shed 2 bases, with 18 bases lying between them. This CDR3 is 15 amino acids long. CDR3 coding DNA: TGTGCCAGCATTCATAGGGCAGCGAACACCTACGAGCAGTACTTC. Translation gives CASIHRAANTYEQYF.

The DNA for the CDR3 is TGTGCCAGCAGCGAGGGGGAAAAACTGTTTTTT. It specifies CASSEGEKLFF. The V call is TRBV7-6, the J call TRBJ1-4; D might be TRBD1 (5 bases). The germline CDR1 and CDR2 sequences are SGHVS and FNYEAQ. The CDR3 consists of 11 residues. Trimming stripped 5 bases from V and 8 bases from J, with 6 bases between.

As regards this clone: The sample holds other DNA sequences that translate to the same CDR3. V usage is TRBV9 and J usage is TRBJ1-1; D is unresolved. The germline V gene has CDR1 SGDLS and CDR2 YYNGEE. The germline V and J ends were trimmed by 0 bases and 0 bases, with 9 bases remaining between them. This CDR3 has 15 residues. Here the CDR3 reads CASSVAAGMNTEAFF. The CDR3 region has the DNA TGTGCCAGCAGCGTAGCGGCAGGAATGAACACTGAAGCTTTCTTT.

The rearrangement uses TRBV14 and TRBJ2-7; D unclear. The V and J ends lost 2 bases and 3 bases respectively, with 8 bases between them. This CDR3 has 13 residues. Germline V gene sequence: CDR1 SGHDN, CDR2 FVKESK. The CDR3 spells CASSQFNSYEQYF. In DNA form, the CDR3 reads TGTGCCAGCAGCCAATTTAACAGCTACGAGCAGTACTTC. Complete variable domain (other parts from reference TRBV14 and TRBJ2-7): EAGVTQFPSHSVIEKGQTVTLRCDPISGHDNLYWYRRVMGKEIKFLLHFVKESKQDESGMPNNRFLAERTGGTYSTLKVQPAELEDSGVYFCASSQFNSYEQYFGPGTRLTVT.

The V call is TRBV7-2, the J call TRBJ1-3, with D possibly being TRBD1 (6 bases). The germline CDR1 and CDR2 sequences are SGHTA and FQGNSA. The CDR3 is made up of 14 amino acids. V shed 5 bases and J shed 8 bases, with 16 bases lying between them. The CDR3 is CASSRMLGQHTIYF. CDR3 in DNA: TGTGCCAGCAGCCGGATGTTAGGACAGCACACCATATATTTT.

The chain links TRBV18 to TRBJ2-3; perhaps TRBD1 as D (5 bases). The V and J ends lost 1 base and 0 bases respectively, with 14 bases between them. CDR1 is KGHSH and CDR2 is LQKENI in the germline V gene. The CDR3 totals 17 residues. Here the CDR3 reads CASSPLLTEASTDTQYF. In DNA form, the CDR3 reads TGTGCCAGCTCACCACTACTGACAGAAGCTAGCACAGATACGCAGTATTTT.

This clone was recorded once. The chain recombines TRBV21-1 with TRBJ1-1; TRBD1 reflects the table's D call only, with no check against the DNA. TRBV21-1 is deemed a pseudogene. The CDR3 consists of 14 residues. In DNA, the CDR3 is TGTGCCAGCAGCATGAGGACAGGGGGCACTGAAGCTTTCTTT. It encodes CASSMRTGGTEAFF.

The rearrangement joins TRBV18 to TRBJ2-7; TRBD2 matches 13 bases. In germline, CDR1 is KGHSH, CDR2 LQKENI. Trimming took 5 bases from V and 4 from J; bases not matched to a gene: 2. The CDR3 covers 14 residues. CDR3 residues: CASSGTSGTYEQYF. CDR3 in DNA: TGTGCCAGCTCAGGGACTAGCGGGACGTACGAGCAGTACTTC.

The rearrangement joins TRBV7-2 to TRBJ2-3; TRBD1 agrees at 8 bases. This CDR3 has 16 residues. The junction had 8 bases not matched to a gene; V was cut back by 3 bases and J by 3 bases. Per the germline V gene, CDR1 is SGHTA and CDR2 is FQGNSA. The CDR3 region is CASSFGHRGLTDTQYF. Here the CDR3 DNA reads TGTGCCAGCAGCTTCGGCCACAGGGGGTTGACAGATACGCAGTATTTT. Full variable domain (rest looked up from reference TRBV7-2 and TRBJ2-3): GAGVSQSPSNKVTEKGKDVELRCDPISGHTALYWYRQSLGQGLEFLIYFQGNSAPDKSGLPSDRFSAERTGGSVSTLTIQRTQQEDSAVYLCASSFGHRGLTDTQYFGPGTRLTVL.

V and J are TRBV5-4 and TRBJ1-1; 10 bases agree with TRBD1. CDR1 is SGHNT, CDR2 YYREEE, per germline (reference sequence). V shed 4 bases and J 8 bases; nucleotides not matched to a gene: 8. This CDR3 spans 14 amino acids. For the CDR3, the DNA is TGTGCCAGCAGCGCCCTGACAGGGGGCGCCGAAGCTTTCTTT. Translation gives CASSALTGGAEAFF.

This clone showed up just once. Relative to the germline gene, one junction end is altered; a read error may explain this. The gene calls are TRBV28 and TRBJ2-7; D gene ambiguous. CDR1 is MDHEN, CDR2 SYDVKM, per germline. This CDR3 has 14 amino acids. CDR3 bases: TGTGCCAGCAGCCGCGACCTCGGACGGTTTAGGCAACACTTC. Its translation: CASSRDLGRFRQHF.

Worth noting for this clone: At one end the junction does not follow the germline gene, possibly because of a read error. The chain carries TRBV9 and TRBJ2-3; 9 bases align to TRBD1. CDR3 length: 11 residues. CDR1 is SGDLS and CDR2 is YYNGEE in the germline V gene. CDR3: CASSGDRGKHF. Here the CDR3 DNA reads TGTGCCAGCAGCGGTGACAGGGGGAAGCATTTT. The full variable domain, its missing parts supplied by reference TRBV9 and TRBJ2-3, is DSGVTQTPKHLITATGQRVTLRCSPRSGDLSVYWYQQSLDQGLQFLIQYYNGEERAKGNILERFSAQQFPDLHSELNLSSLELGDSALYFCASSGDRGKHFGPGTRLTVL.

V usage is TRBV29-1 and J usage is TRBJ2-4; weak D call: TRBD1 (5 bases). The V gene's germline CDR1 is SQVTM and CDR2 ANQGSEA. Trimming shortened V by 5 bases and J by 0 bases, and 11 bases separated the two germline ends. This CDR3 region has 14 residues. This CDR3 is CSVSTDLAKNIQYF. The CDR3, as DNA: TGCAGCGTTTCGACAGACCTAGCCAAAAACATTCAGTACTTC.

V is TRBV5-1 and J is TRBJ1-1; 8 bases fit TRBD1. The length of the CDR3 is 13 residues. The V and J ends lost 5 bases and 4 bases, in that order; junction bases with no gene match: 4. CDR1 is SGHRS and CDR2 is YFSETQ in the germline V gene. CDR3 DNA sequence: TGCGCCAGCAGTTCTGACAGGGGCACTGAAGCTTTCTTT. Translation gives CASSSDRGTEAFF.

The chain carries TRBV5-5 and TRBJ2-7; 13 positions match TRBD2. The V gene's germline CDR1 is SGHKS and CDR2 YYEKEE (reference sequence). Losses at the gene ends were 4 bases for V and 0 bases for J; bases not matched to a gene: 10. The CDR3 runs 18 residues. The chain's CDR3 is CASSIWTSGSAFSYEQYF. In DNA form, the CDR3 reads TGTGCCAGCAGCATTTGGACTAGCGGGAGTGCCTTCTCCTACGAGCAGTACTTC. Full variable domain (missing parts from reference TRBV5-5 and TRBJ2-7): DAGVTQSPTHLIKTRGQQVTLRCSPISGHKSVSWYQQVLGQGPQFIFQYYEKEERGRGNFPDRFSARQFPNYSSELNVNALLLGDSALYLCASSIWTSGSAFSYEQYFGPGTRLTVT.

V and J are TRBV2 and TRBJ2-1; 7 nucleotides match TRBD1. The CDR3 is 15 amino acids. V was clipped by 6 bases and J by 10 bases; unmatched bases: 15. Germline CDR1 reads SNHLY; CDR2 reads FYNNEI. The CDR3, as DNA: TGTGCCAGCAGGGAAAGGACAGGCGGAACAGGGGAGCAGTTCTTC. Its translation: CASRERTGGTGEQFF.

This clone was detected once. The rearrangement uses TRBV6-5 and TRBJ2-7, with a possible D match to TRBD1 (5 bases). In germline, CDR1 is MNHEY, CDR2 SVGAGI. V dropped 6 bases and J dropped 4 bases, with 13 bases sitting between them. CDR3 length: 13 residues. CDR3 sequence: CASRRQNFYEQYF. The CDR3 nucleotides read TGTGCCAGCAGAAGACAGAATTTTTACGAGCAGTACTTC.